This T cell receptor (beta chain) was documented in a study of T cell responses to AZD1222 COVID-19 vaccine. Study-level findings and limits: Dominant CD4 TCR responses targeted spike regions 160-218 and 743-854. Recipients of two AZD1222 doses showed rising Spike-specific TCR breadth and depth. Donors were largely white British and mainly female; clonal diversity was possibly underestimated.

The CDR3 runs to 13 residues. Germline V lookup: CDR1 MDHEN, CDR2 SYDVKM. V shed 6 bases and J shed 4 bases, with 12 bases lying between them. This clone was counted only a few times. What it binds is not known. Libraries were prepared by immunoSEQ multiplex PCR; TCRdb keeps only in-frame clonotypes and omits some of them. Of fewer than 110,000 clones in the sample, roughly 90% were seen once. The genes are TRBV28 and TRBJ1-1, with TRBD1 as a possible D gene (5 bases). The sequenced sample was peripheral blood, obtained on day 0 of AZD1222 vaccination. The sequence derives from an adult in good health. The CDR3: CASRAGLGTEAFF. The CDR3 bases are TGTGCCAGCAGGGCAGGGCTCGGCACTGAAGCTTTCTTT. The full variable domain, with the rest looked up from reference TRBV28 and TRBJ1-1, is DVKVTQSSRYLVKRTGEKVFLECVQDMDHENMFWYRQDPGLGLRLIYFSYDVKMKEKGDIPEGYSVSREKKERFSLILESASTNQTSMYLCASRAGLGTEAFFGQGTRLTVV.